The source of this T cell receptor (beta chain) is a study of technical replicates of blood from a few donors. Repertoires were generated with immunoSEQ multiplex PCR, while TCRdb's copy carries only in-frame clones and drops some. The data contain 55,000 to 65,000 clones, 80% to 95% of them singletons. Germline CDR1 reads SGHVS; CDR2 reads FQNEAQ. The CDR3 has 16 residues. Trimming left V 5 bases short and J 2 bases short, with 16 bases between. Sample: PBMCs. The origin of this receptor is a human donor in good health. Some clones in this sample may be carry-over from other donors' samples. The rearrangement links TRBV7-8 to TRBJ2-1; a weak D match, TRBD2 (6 bases). The CDR3 DNA is TGTGCCAGCAGCAGGGACTCATGGGGGGCCTACAATGAGCAGTTCTTC. It codes for CASSRDSWGAYNEQFF.